The rows below give T cell receptor beta chains drawn from one sample of a study of CD8+CD57+ T cells in acquired aplastic anemia. In TCRdb, the reads were re-called with MiXCR into one record per CDR3 protein. The sample has 150,000 or so distinct CDR3 sequences, about 50% seen once. What was sequenced was sorted CD4+, CD8+, or CD8+CD57+ T cells (not recorded which) from PBMCs. Source of these receptors: a human donor with aplastic anemia. Both conserved end residues are part of each CDR3. Each record gives: CDR3 length, clone size, D gene, J gene, V gene, CDR3 protein, CDR3 DNA. D genes are given only for firm matches. The size of a clone is reported for some rows only, either as once, few or many, or as a class for expanded clones.

>13|-|TRBD1|TRBJ2-1|TRBV6-4
CASSVEGAEEQFF
TGTGCCAGCAGTGTCGAGGGGGCGGAGGAGCAGTTCTTC
>16|few|TRBD2|TRBJ2-1|TRBV5-1
CASSLAMGGGPDEQFF
TGCGCCAGCAGCTTGGCCATGGGGGGAGGGCCAGATGAGCAGTTCTTC
>15|-|-|TRBJ1-4|TRBV3-1
CASSQDLRRGEKLFF
TGTGCCAGCAGCCAAGATTTGAGGCGAGGCGAAAAACTGTTTTTT
>17|many|TRBD2|TRBJ2-1|TRBV2
CATTRSHIAGMMNEQFF
TGTGCCACTACTCGCTCGCATATAGCGGGAATGATGAATGAGCAGTTCTTC
>13|-|-|TRBJ2-3|TRBV30
CAWSLLGGNTQYF
TGTGCCTGGAGTCTACTAGGCGGCAATACGCAGTATTTT
>18|few|-|TRBJ2-5|TRBV11-2
CASSLVGSDGGRQETQYF
TGTGCCAGCAGCTTAGTGGGATCAGATGGGGGCAGACAAGAGACCCAGTACTTC
>14|-|-|TRBJ2-2|TRBV7-8
CASSSGSDTGELFF
TGTGCCAGCAGCTCGGGGTCCGACACCGGGGAGCTGTTTTTT
>15|-|-|TRBJ2-1|TRBV7-7
CASSSTRGGGDEQFF
TGTGCCAGCAGCTCCACTCGGGGAGGCGGGGATGAGCAGTTCTTC
>13|-|-|TRBJ1-3|TRBV7-9
CASSQPAGNTIYF
TGTGCCAGCAGCCAGCCAGCTGGAAACACCATATATTTT
>15|-|-|TRBJ2-3|TRBV19
CASSIPGTSTDTQYF
TGTGCCAGTAGTATCCCCGGGACTAGCACAGATACGCAGTATTTT
>15|-|-|TRBJ1-1|TRBV29-1
CSVGDSWAQDTEAFF
TGCAGCGTTGGGGATTCGTGGGCGCAGGACACTGAAGCTTTCTTT
>14|-|-|TRBJ1-6|TRBV2
CASSGRTTYSPLHF
TGTGCCAGCAGTGGAAGGACCACCTATTCACCCCTCCACTTT